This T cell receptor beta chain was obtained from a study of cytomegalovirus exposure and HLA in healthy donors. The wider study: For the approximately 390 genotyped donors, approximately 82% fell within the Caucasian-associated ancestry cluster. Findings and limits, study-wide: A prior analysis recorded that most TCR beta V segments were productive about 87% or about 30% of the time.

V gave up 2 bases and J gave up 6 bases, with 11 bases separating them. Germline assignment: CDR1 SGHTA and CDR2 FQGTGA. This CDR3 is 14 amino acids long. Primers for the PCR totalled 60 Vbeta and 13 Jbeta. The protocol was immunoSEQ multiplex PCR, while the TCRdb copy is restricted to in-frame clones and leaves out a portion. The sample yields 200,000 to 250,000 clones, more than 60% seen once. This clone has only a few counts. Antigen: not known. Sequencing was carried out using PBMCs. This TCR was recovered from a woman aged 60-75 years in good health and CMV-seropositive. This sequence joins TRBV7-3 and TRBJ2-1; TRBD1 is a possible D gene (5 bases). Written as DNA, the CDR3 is TGTGCCAGCAGCTTACAGGGCCGGACCAATGAGCAGTTCTTC. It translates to CASSLQGRTNEQFF.